These 27 T cell receptor beta chains were all obtained from the same sample, sequenced in a study of blood T cells in healthy people across ages (dated by TCRdb to about 2015). Library preparation was by 5' RACE. Sequencing relied on an Illumina HiSeq 2500. A second PCR of 7 to 11 cycles was performed with a sample-barcoded 5' primer and a J-beta primer mix. TCRdb reprocessed the public reads (quality trimming at Q25 with fastp, clone calling with MiXCR) and kept in-frame beta chains. Rows are combined by CDR3 protein, so each entry shows the most common genes and DNA. The sample contains 450,000 to 700,000 distinct CDR3 sequences, 27% of them found a single time. The ten most abundant clones make up about 18% of the sample. Input material: blood. The receptor set was obtained from a woman in her sixties or seventies in good health.

This clonotype was recorded a few times. The chain is built from TRBV4-2 and TRBJ2-5, with TRBD2 as a possible D gene (5 bases). The last part of the DNA fits TRBJ2-1 better; the J call may be wrong. In germline, CDR1 is LGHNA, CDR2 YNFKEQ. The CDR3 is 14 amino acids. The CDR3 DNA is TGTGCCAGCAGCCAAGATCCCGGGGTCGGTGAGCAGTTCTTC. This gives the protein CASSQDPGVGEQFF.

A few counts support this clonotype. This sequence may be a read error, since a much larger clone differs from it by one base. The V and J genes are TRBV7-7 and TRBJ2-3; 9 bases are a match to TRBD2. The CDR3 has 16 residues. The germline gives CDR1 SSHAT, CDR2 FNYEAQ (reference sequence). CDR3 DNA sequence: TGTGCTAGCAGCTTGGGAGCGGGGGGTGGCACAGATACGCAGTGTTTT. Translation: CASSLGAGGGTDTQCF.

This clonotype has a count of ten or more. J is TRBJ2-7 and V is TRBV11-2, with unresolved D. Germline V lookup: CDR1 SGHAT, CDR2 FQNNGV. The CDR3 extends over 15 amino acids. Trimming took off 1 base at V and 0 bases at J, with 10 bases between the two ends. The CDR3 spells CASSLAMGGSYEQYF. Written as DNA, the CDR3 is TGTGCCAGCAGCTTAGCTATGGGCGGCTCCTACGAGCAGTACTTC. The variable domain in full, completed from reference TRBV11-2 and TRBJ2-7, reads EAGVAQSPRYKIIEKRQSVAFWCNPISGHATLYWYQQILGQGPKLLIQFQNNGVVDDSQLPKDRFSAERLKGVDSTLKIQPAKLEDSAVYLCASSLAMGGSYEQYFGPGTRLTVT.

This clonotype was seen more than once but under ten times. V is TRBV7-6 and J is TRBJ1-1; 10 bases align to TRBD1. This CDR3 spans 15 amino acids. Germline CDR1 SGHVS, CDR2 FNYEAQ. The J segment lost 3 bases and the V segment lost 5 bases, leaving 6 bases of the junction unmatched. The CDR3 sequence is CASSTAGTGDTEAFF. CDR3 in DNA: TGTGCCAGCAGCACGGCCGGGACAGGGGACACTGAAGCTTTCTTT.

Concerning this clonotype: Since a much larger clone is just one base distant, this may be a read error. This rearrangement joins TRBV28 to TRBJ1-4; tentatively, D is TRBD1 (6 bases). CDR3 size: 16 residues. Germline assignment: CDR1 MDHEN and CDR2 SYDVKM. The germline V and J ends were trimmed by 4 bases and 8 bases, with 20 bases remaining between them. The CDR3 DNA is TGTGCCAGCAGTTCGTACACCGGGGCAGGGGACGAAAAACTGTTTTTT. This encodes CASSSYTGAGDEKLFF.

This clonotype has just a few counts. The chain's CDR3 is CASASRQGGEKLFF. Written as DNA, the CDR3 is TGTGCCAGCGCCTCACGACAGGGAGGCGAAAAACTGTTTTTT. The rearrangement links TRBV6-2 or TRBV6-3 to TRBJ1-4, with TRBD1 matching 7 bases. CDR1 is MNHEY, CDR2 SVGEGT, per germline. The CDR3 has 14 residues. J lost 8 bases, V lost 8 bases, and 11 bases had no gene match.

This clonotype was counted a few times. The V and J genes are TRBV9 and TRBJ2-5, with D unresolved. Germline V gene sequence: CDR1 SGDLS, CDR2 YYNGEE. Between the trimmed V and J ends, which lost 0 bases and 4 bases, there was a span of 4 bases. The CDR3 loop spans 12 amino acids. CDR3 in amino acids: CASSVDGETQYF. The DNA of the CDR3 is TGTGCCAGCAGCGTAGACGGAGAGACCCAGTACTTC.

This clonotype was seen a few times. This sequence joins TRBV5-1 and TRBJ1-2; 11 positions agree with TRBD1. The CDR3 sequence is 15 residues long. CDR1 is SGHRS and CDR2 is YFSETQ in the germline V gene. The V and J ends lost 0 bases and 6 bases, in that order; junction bases with no gene match: 4. CDR3 sequence (DNA): TGCGCCAGCAGCTTGGGCCCGGGACAGGGGGATGGCTACACCTTC. Its translation: CASSLGPGQGDGYTF.

V gene TRBV12-3 or TRBV12-4 combines with J gene TRBJ1-1; a weak D match, TRBD1 (5 bases). The CDR3 length is 14 residues. Trimming removed 3 bases at V and 3 bases at J, with 11 bases between. The CDR3 here is CASSFGAMDTEAFF. The CDR3 coding sequence is TGTGCCAGCAGTTTTGGGGCCATGGACACTGAAGCTTTCTTT.

The chain employs TRBV7-2 and TRBJ2-1, with TRBD2 as a possible D gene (6 bases). Between the trimmed V and J ends, which lost 0 bases and 8 bases, there was a span of 14 bases. CDR1 SGHTA and CDR2 FQGNSA come from the germline V gene. There are 15 residues in the CDR3. The CDR3 sequence is CASSLALTSSDEQFF. DNA for the CDR3: TGTGCCAGCAGCTTAGCCCTGACTAGTTCGGATGAGCAGTTCTTC.

V usage is TRBV10-3 and J usage is TRBJ2-6; D may be TRBD2 (6 bases). Trimming pared 0 bases from V and 0 bases from J, leaving 18 bases between. The CDR3 has 20 residues. Germline V gives CDR1 ENHRY, CDR2 SYGVKD. CDR3 region: CAISESTPGLPSSGANVLTF. The CDR3 region has the DNA TGTGCCATCAGTGAGTCGACTCCGGGACTCCCTAGCTCTGGGGCCAACGTCCTGACTTTC.

The CDR3 nucleotides are TGTGCCAGCAGTTACACAGGGCACACTGAAGCTTTCTTT. Amino acids: CASSYTGHTEAFF. The V gene is TRBV6-5, the J gene TRBJ1-1, with a weak D call TRBD1 (6 bases). The V end was cut by 2 bases, the J end by 3 bases, with 7 bases between. The CDR3 sequence is 13 residues long. The V gene's germline CDR1 is MNHEY and CDR2 SVGAGI.

J is TRBJ2-4 and V is TRBV29-1; tentatively, D is TRBD1 or TRBD2 (5 bases each). CDR3 length: 19 residues. Germline V gene sequence: CDR1 SQVTM, CDR2 ANQGSEA. CDR3 bases: TGCAGTGAAATTGGTCCCCCAAAAGGCAGGGAAGGAGGCAAAAACATTCAGTACTTC. Translation: CSEIGPPKGREGGKNIQYF.

CDR3 sequence (DNA): TGCAGCGTTGAAGGGGGACAGGGAAAAAGAAGCTACGAGCAGTACTTC. It codes for CSVEGGQGKRSYEQYF. V usage is TRBV29-1 and J usage is TRBJ2-7, with 9 bases fitting TRBD1. The CDR3 consists of 16 residues. V gave up 1 base and J gave up 3 bases; unmatched junction bases: 10. Germline V gives CDR1 SQVTM, CDR2 ANQGSEA.

This clonotype was seen repeatedly, ten times or more. The V gene is TRBV29-1, the J gene TRBJ2-1; 10 bases are shared with TRBD2. CDR3 size: 14 residues. Unmatched junction bases numbered 0, after V lost 2 bases and J lost 2 bases. Per germline, CDR1 SQVTM and CDR2 ANQGSEA. CDR3: CSVESGGAYNEQFF. CDR3 nucleotide sequence: TGCAGCGTTGAAAGCGGGGGGGCCTACAATGAGCAGTTCTTC.

The J gene is TRBJ2-1, the V gene TRBV29-1; 12 nucleotides line up with TRBD2. The CDR3 is 17 amino acids. Per the germline V gene, CDR1 is SQVTM and CDR2 is ANQGSEA. The V segment lost 4 bases and the J segment 5 bases; nucleotides outside the gene matches: 12. CDR3 sequence (DNA): TGCAGCGTTGGGACAGGGAGGACTAGCGGGGTCGACAATGAGCAGTTCTTC. Translation: CSVGTGRTSGVDNEQFF.

The table lists this clonotype with a few counts. The V call is TRBV7-7, the J call TRBJ2-5; D not resolved. CDR3 size: 15 residues. Looked up from germline, CDR1 is SSHAT and CDR2 is FNYEAQ (reference sequence). V was shortened by 5 bases and J by 5 bases, with 18 bases between the two germline ends. CDR3 amino acids: CASSPEWSAWETQYF. The DNA for the CDR3 is TGTGCCAGCAGCCCGGAGTGGTCGGCGTGGGAGACCCAGTACTTC.

The sample holds a few counts of this clonotype. The rearrangement joins TRBV7-9 to TRBJ2-3; D unresolved. The CDR3 consists of 13 residues. The germline gives CDR1 SEHNR, CDR2 FQNEAQ (reference sequence). The V gene lost 4 bases and the J gene lost 8 bases, with 13 bases spanning the gap. The CDR3 reads CASSSAIAGTQYF. Here the CDR3 DNA reads TGTGCCAGCAGCTCAGCGATCGCAGGTACGCAGTATTTT.

This chain connects TRBV9 to TRBJ2-1, with 8 bases aligning to TRBD2. This CDR3 has 17 amino acids. Trimming took 0 bases from V and 1 from J; bases not matched to a gene: 6. Germline values: CDR1 SGDLS, CDR2 YYNGEE. This CDR3 is CASSVVGSGVSYNEQFF. The CDR3 DNA reads TGTGCCAGCAGCGTAGTGGGTAGCGGGGTATCCTACAATGAGCAGTTCTTC.

The chain is built from TRBV21-1 and TRBJ2-7; the tabulated D call, TRBD2, remains unverified against the DNA. TRBV21-1 is deemed a pseudogene. The CDR3 covers 12 residues. DNA for the CDR3: TGTGCCAGCAGCTGCGGGGCCTACGAGCAGTACTTC. It is translated as CASSCGAYEQYF.

The chain recombines TRBV6-4 with TRBJ1-6; 8 bases match TRBD1. Losses at the gene ends were 6 bases for V and 10 bases for J; bases not matched to a gene: 5. This CDR3 contains 13 residues. From germline, CDR1 is MRHNA and CDR2 SNTAGT. CDR3 bases: TGTGCCAGCAGCAAAACAGGGGGGTCACCCCTCCACTTT. Translation gives CASSKTGGSPLHF.

This clonotype was counted ten times or more. This chain connects TRBV6-1 to TRBJ1-4; D remains unclear. Germline lookup yields CDR1 MNHNS and CDR2 SASEGT. The CDR3 totals 13 residues. Trimming took off 1 base at V and 4 bases at J, with 4 bases between the two ends. In DNA form, the CDR3 reads TGTGCCAGCAGTGAAGTGATTAATGAAAAACTGTTTTTT. Translated: CASSEVINEKLFF.

This clonotype was detected a few times. The chain couples TRBV2 to TRBJ2-1; a weak D match, TRBD1 (7 bases). Germline loops: CDR1 SNHLY, CDR2 FYNNEI. V gave up 1 base and J gave up 4 bases, with 11 bases separating them. This CDR3 is built from 15 residues. The CDR3 sequence is CASSEGRGQYNEQFF. CDR3 sequence (DNA): TGTGCCAGCAGTGAAGGGCGGGGACAGTACAATGAGCAGTTCTTC.

V is TRBV20-1 and J is TRBJ2-3; 8 bases line up with TRBD2. The CDR3 is made up of 19 amino acids. Losses at the gene ends were 0 bases for V and 5 bases for J; bases not matched to a gene: 19. Looked up from germline, CDR1 is DFQATT and CDR2 is SNEGSKA (reference sequence). This CDR3 reads CSARDILADQLSEGDTQYF. DNA for the CDR3: TGCAGTGCTAGAGATATACTAGCGGATCAACTCTCAGAGGGAGATACGCAGTATTTT.

This clonotype was seen more than once but under ten times. The chain employs TRBV12-3 or TRBV12-4 and TRBJ1-4, with a possible D match to TRBD1 (6 bases). The CDR3 loop spans 14 amino acids. V lost 6 bases, J lost 7 bases, and 15 bases lay in between. The CDR3 protein is CASSPQGSGEKLFF. CDR3 nucleotides: TGTGCCAGCAGCCCCCAGGGGAGTGGTGAAAAACTGTTTTTT.

The chain uses TRBV6-2 or TRBV6-3 and TRBJ2-7, with D unresolved. The CDR3 contains 14 residues. Germline V gene lookup returns CDR1 MNHEY and CDR2 SVGEGT. Trimming took 2 bases from V and 6 from J, leaving 14 bases between them. The CDR3 DNA reads as TGTGCCAGCAGTTACGGCGCAGTGGCCTGCGAGCAGTACTTC. It is translated as CASSYGAVACEQYF.

This clonotype was detected a few times. CDR3: CSARGQANEKLFF. The CDR3 DNA sequence: TGCAGTGCTAGAGGGCAGGCTAATGAAAAACTGTTTTTT. V gene TRBV20-1 combines with J gene TRBJ1-4, with D unclear. The CDR3 is 13 amino acids. Trimming left V 1 base short and J 3 bases short, with 6 bases between. CDR1 is DFQATT and CDR2 is SNEGSKA in the germline V gene (reference sequence).